This entry is about one T cell receptor beta chain. Its specific antigen is unknown. There are no base qualities to consult, and no much larger clone falls within one base. The sample is drawn from a study of control samples from healthy donors and cancer patients (dated by TCRdb to the early 2020s). Library preparation was by the immunoSEQ multiplex PCR assay. Entries here come from immuneACCESS through TCRdb and include only in-frame sequences with V and J called. Some clones fail to appear in such tables; in the studies checked, an unresolved V gene covers under half of the shortfall, and the cause of the remainder is unknown. The sample yields 150,000 or so clones; over 85% were counted once. Less than 6% of the sample is in the top ten clones. The CDR3 runs 18 residues from the cysteine to the phenylalanine. Just the 54-base CDR3 DNA is kept, in frame starting at base 1. The germline V gene encodes CDR1 SEHNR and CDR2 FQNEAQ (reference sequence). V drops 2 bases and J drops 0 bases, leaving 17 bases in between.

This chain joins TRBV7-9 to TRBJ2-4; the D gene identity is not certain. The receptor comes from a man between 18 and 35 years old in good health. Source material: blood. Read as DNA, the sequence is TGTGCCAGCAGCTTAACGCCTCCGGCTCTTCTAGCCAAAAACATTCAGTACTTC. It specifies CASSLTPPALLAKNIQYF. Reference TRBV7-9 and TRBJ2-4 genes cover what lies past the CDR3, so the full variable domain is DTGVSQNPRHKITKRGQNVTFRCDPISEHNRLYWYRQTLGQGPEFLTYFQNEAQLEKSRLLSDRFSAERPKGSFSTLEIQRTEQGDSAMYLCASSLTPPALLAKNIQYFGAGTRLSVL.